The rows below give T cell receptor beta chains drawn from one sample of a study of CD8 T cells in ankylosing spondylitis. From the 5' RACE reads, TCRdb called clonotypes with MiXCR, one entry per CDR3 protein. The data show over 200,000 distinct CDR3 sequences, around 20% seen once. Sequenced: blood, either unsorted or a sorted T cell fraction (not recorded which). These receptors came from a male donor with ankylosing spondylitis. CDR3s include the opening cysteine and the closing phenylalanine or tryptophan. Fields, in order: D gene, clone size, J gene, V gene, CDR3 protein, CDR3 DNA. D genes are given only for firm matches. Not all rows give a size; the values are once, few, many and, for expanded clones, a class.

.	.	TRBJ1-2	TRBV7-9	CASSINRVDGYTF	TGTGCCAGCAGCATTAACAGGGTTGATGGCTACACCTTC
.	.	TRBJ1-6	TRBV12-3/TRBV12-4	CASAPGGNSPLHF	TGTGCCAGCGCCCCCGGCGGTAATTCACCCCTCCACTTT
.	.	TRBJ2-1	TRBV12-5	CASGFDIGDNEQFF	TGTGCTAGTGGTTTTGATATTGGGGACAATGAGCAGTTCTTC
.	.	TRBJ2-1	TRBV20-1	CSARAVNEQFF	TGCAGTGCTAGAGCCGTAAATGAGCAGTTCTTC
.	.	TRBJ2-7	TRBV24-1	CATSDLRGYEQYF	TGTGCCACCAGTGATTTAAGGGGCTACGAGCAGTACTTC
.	once	TRBJ2-7	TRBV5-5	CASSLQWVFYEQYF	TGTGCCAGCAGCTTGCAGTGGGTCTTCTACGAGCAGTACTTC
.	.	TRBJ1-4	TRBV5-1	CASSLEQGGEKLFF	TGCGCCAGCAGCTTGGAACAGGGTGGTGAAAAACTGTTTTTT
TRBD2	few	TRBJ2-1	TRBV9	CASSPMTSGYNEQFF	TGTGCCAGCAGCCCCATGACTAGCGGGTACAATGAGCAGTTCTTC
.	.	TRBJ1-1	TRBV6-5	CASSLDTNLDTEAFF	TGTGCCAGCAGTTTGGACACTAATCTCGACACTGAAGCTTTCTTT
.	.	TRBJ2-3	TRBV7-9	CASSPPAGGTDTQYF	TGTGCCAGCAGCCCTCCAGCGGGCGGCACAGATACGCAGTATTTT
.	.	TRBJ2-1	TRBV6-1	CASSEAENSYNEQFF	TGTGCCAGCAGTGAAGCGGAAAACTCCTACAATGAGCAGTTCTTC
.	.	TRBJ2-7	TRBV29-1	CSAWGAGRGVEYEQYF	TGCAGCGCTTGGGGCGCTGGGCGGGGTGTAGAATACGAGCAGTACTTC
TRBD2	.	TRBJ2-4	TRBV7-2	CASSLALSGTSERFAKNIQYF	TGTGCCAGCAGCTTAGCGCTCTCCGGGACTAGCGAGCGGTTCGCCAAAAACATTCAGTACTTC
.	.	TRBJ2-5	TRBV24-1	CATSDDMGETQYF	TGTGCCACCAGTGACGACATGGGAGAGACCCAGTACTTC
.	.	TRBJ2-7	TRBV3-1	CASSQARALGPYEQYF	TGTGCCAGCAGCCAAGCCAGGGCTCTAGGACCCTACGAGCAGTACTTC
.	.	TRBJ2-5	TRBV12-3/TRBV12-4	CASSLGLATSKETQYF	TGTGCCAGCAGTTTAGGGCTAGCGACCAGCAAAGAGACCCAGTACTTC
TRBD1	many	TRBJ1-1	TRBV4-1	CASSQGQGGSEAFF	TGCGCCAGCAGCCAAGGACAGGGGGGGAGTGAAGCTTTCTTT
.	.	TRBJ2-1	TRBV9	CASSVAGGPQLIF	TGTGCCAGCAGCGTAGCTGGGGGCCCCCAATTGATCTTC
.	few	TRBJ1-4	TRBV20-1	CSAAGVSTNEKLFF	TGCAGTGCTGCAGGGGTGTCGACTAATGAAAAACTGTTTTTT
.	.	TRBJ1-3	TRBV9	CPSSVAGASGNTIYF	TGTCCCAGCAGCGTAGCGGGAGCCTCTGGAAACACCATATATTTT
TRBD1	.	TRBJ1-5	TRBV27	CASSLLGTGMDQPQHF	TGTGCCAGCAGTTTATTAGGGACAGGAATGGATCAGCCCCAGCATTTT
.	.	TRBJ2-7	TRBV28	CASSLFSSTYEQYF	TGTGCCAGCAGTTTATTTAGTTCCACCTACGAGCAGTACTTC
.	.	TRBJ2-7	TRBV7-9	CASSPRFSPHEQYF	TGTGCCAGCAGCCCCCGGTTTTCGCCCCACGAGCAGTACTTC
.	.	TRBJ1-4	TRBV28	CASRVPGRRDEKLFF	TGTGCCAGCAGGGTACCGGGCAGGAGGGATGAAAAACTGTTTTTT
TRBD1	.	TRBJ1-1	TRBV5-1	CASSPLQGAVHTEAFF	TGCGCCAGCAGCCCGTTACAGGGGGCGGTCCACACTGAAGCTTTCTTT
.	few	TRBJ2-7	TRBV3-1	CASTPSPGSYEQYF	TGTGCCAGCACCCCGTCTCCCGGCTCCTACGAGCAGTACTTC
.	.	TRBJ1-1	TRBV29-1	CSVVIQNTEAFF	TGCAGCGTTGTGATACAGAACACTGAAGCTTTCTTT
.	.	TRBJ1-1	TRBV3-1	CASSQVEPAGDTEAFF	TGTGCCAGCAGCCAAGTTGAGCCTGCTGGGGACACTGAAGCTTTCTTT
TRBD1	few	TRBJ1-2	TRBV28	CASSPQTGFGYGYTF	TGTGCCAGCAGTCCCCAGACAGGGTTTGGGTATGGCTACACCTTC
.	few	TRBJ2-7	TRBV7-2	CASSPTESSYEQYF	TGTGCCAGCAGCCCCACAGAGAGCTCCTACGAGCAGTACTTC
.	few	TRBJ2-1	TRBV12-3/TRBV12-4	CASRLEALQVF	TGTGCCAGCAGACTAGAGGCCCTCCAGGTCTTC
.	.	TRBJ2-7	TRBV5-5	CASSNPRHPYEQYF	TGTGCCAGCAGCAACCCCCGTCATCCCTACGAGCAGTACTTC
.	.	TRBJ2-7	TRBV7-8	CASSPSPTTLGLYEQYF	TGTGCCAGCAGCCCTTCTCCGACTACGCTCGGCCTCTACGAGCAGTACTTC
.	few	TRBJ2-5	TRBV2	CASSELQDWYQETQYF	TGTGCCAGCAGTGAATTGCAGGACTGGTATCAAGAGACCCAGTACTTC
TRBD1	few	TRBJ2-7	TRBV25-1	CASSDSGTGVGYRSGEQYF	TGTGCCAGCAGTGATAGTGGGACAGGGGTCGGCTACCGGTCTGGGGAGCAGTACTTC
.	.	TRBJ2-1	TRBV7-9	CASSFLQTEQFF	TGTGCCAGCAGCTTTCTACAAACCGAGCAGTTCTTC
.	.	TRBJ1-2	TRBV6-2/TRBV6-3	CASSTNLYGYTF	TGTGCCAGCAGTACCAACCTCTATGGCTACACCTTC
.	many	TRBJ2-7	TRBV12-3/TRBV12-4	CASSSGWTATYEQYF	TGTGCCAGCAGTTCCGGCTGGACAGCGACCTACGAGCAGTACTTC
.	few	TRBJ2-5	TRBV12-3/TRBV12-4	CASSSTGVEETQYF	TGTGCCAGCAGTTCTACGGGAGTAGAAGAGACCCAGTACTTC
.	.	TRBJ1-4	TRBV20-1	CSARDQSATNEKLFF	TGCAGTGCTAGAGATCAGAGTGCAACTAATGAAAAACTGTTTTTT
TRBD2	few	TRBJ2-3	TRBV11-1	CASSMTSGGPLYTDTQYF	TGTGCCAGCAGCATGACTAGCGGGGGACCACTGTACACAGATACGCAGTATTTT
TRBD2	.	TRBJ2-3	TRBV3-1	CASSPPGLAGVDPDTQYF	TGTGCCAGCAGCCCCCCGGGACTAGCGGGAGTTGACCCAGATACGCAGTATTTT
.	.	TRBJ1-1	TRBV5-1	CASSLGGGLDTEAFF	TGCGCCAGCAGCTTGGGTGGGGGGCTCGACACTGAAGCTTTCTTT
TRBD2	.	TRBJ2-1	TRBV12-3/TRBV12-4	CASSSSGRAGAYNEQFF	TGTGCCAGCAGTTCTAGCGGGAGGGCCGGAGCCTACAATGAGCAGTTCTTC
TRBD1	many	TRBJ2-7	TRBV6-1	CASGRDRGSEQYF	TGTGCCAGCGGGCGGGACAGGGGTAGCGAGCAGTACTTC
TRBD1	few	TRBJ1-6	TRBV6-1	CASSLPDREKGSPLHF	TGTGCCAGCAGCCTTCCGGACAGGGAAAAGGGTTCACCCCTCCACTTT